The 28 T cell receptor beta chains reported below all come from one sample, sequenced in a study of T-cell reconstitution after alpha-beta-depleted transplantation in children (dated by TCRdb to the mid-2010s). The method behind the library was PCR. The data were produced on an Illumina HiSeq 2500. Molecular barcoding was employed in the preparation of TCR libraries, with unique molecular identifiers being used to normalize TCRbeta repertoire quantification. In TCRdb, the public reads were trimmed at Q25 with fastp and aligned with MiXCR, with productive beta chains retained. Each record represents a unique CDR3 protein, reported with the most common genes and DNA among its rows. For this sample the table gives about 610,000 distinct CDR3 sequences, of which roughly a tenth were detected only once. About 4% of the sample belongs to the ten largest clones. The sequencing used PBMCs from the stem cell graft donor, collected from the stem cell graft. Every receptor here comes from a human donor who donated a stem cell graft to a child with acute myeloid leukemia.

This clonotype has just a few counts. The junction shows a germline mismatch at one end, possibly a read error. The V and J genes are TRBV12-3 or TRBV12-4 and TRBJ2-5; possibly TRBD2 for D (6 bases). This CDR3 is built from 14 residues. The CDR3 DNA follows: TGTGCCAGCAGTCTAGCGTCCTTGGAGGAGACCCAGTACTTC. Encoded protein: CASSLASLEETQYF.

There are many counts of this clonotype. This sequence joins TRBV4-2 and TRBJ2-1; tentatively, D is TRBD2 (6 bases). Germline V gene lookup returns CDR1 LGHNA and CDR2 YNFKEQ. The V end lost 0 bases, the J end lost 4 bases, and 13 bases lay between the germline ends. This CDR3 contains 16 residues. CDR3 sequence reads: CASSQDLRGLYNEQFF. CDR3 DNA sequence: TGTGCCAGCAGCCAAGATCTGAGGGGACTTTACAATGAGCAGTTCTTC.

In this sample, this clonotype turned up a few times. The chain links TRBV7-2 to TRBJ2-3, with D perhaps TRBD2 (5 bases). The length of the CDR3 is 16 residues. The V end lost 0 bases, the J end lost 8 bases, and 18 bases lay between the germline ends. Germline values: CDR1 SGHTA, CDR2 FQGNSA. The CDR3 is CASSLASAAAAGTQYF. The CDR3, as DNA: TGTGCCAGCAGCTTAGCGAGCGCAGCGGCGGCTGGTACGCAGTATTTT.

A word on this clonotype: This could be a read error, since a much larger clone is one nucleotide away. The V and J genes are TRBV7-2 and TRBJ1-5; D uncertain. The CDR3 loop spans 13 amino acids. Germline assignment: CDR1 SGHTA and CDR2 FQGNSA. The chain's CDR3 is CASSLARDQAQHF. The CDR3 DNA reads as TGTGCCAGCAGCTTAGCGAGAGATCAGGCCCAGCATTTT. The entire variable domain, with the rest obtained from reference TRBV7-2 and TRBJ1-5, is as follows: GAGVSQSPSNKVTEKGKDVELRCDPISGHTALYWYRQSLGQGLEFLIYFQGNSAPDKSGLPSDRFSAERTGGSVSTLTIQRTQQEDSAVYLCASSLARDQAQHFGDGTRLSIL.

This clonotype was seen ten or more times. CDR3 nucleotides: TGTGCCAGCAGCCGCCCCTTGGTACTAGCGGGAGTTCAGGGTGAGCAGTTCTTC. It is translated as CASSRPLVLAGVQGEQFF. The chain recombines TRBV12-1 with TRBJ2-1; the D call TRBD2 from the table was never checked on the DNA. TRBV12-1 is given as a pseudogene. The CDR3 consists of 18 residues.

This clonotype occurred a few times. This chain links TRBV6-2 or TRBV6-3 with TRBJ2-2, with a tentative D call TRBD2 (6 bases). The V gene's germline CDR1 is MNHEY and CDR2 SVGEGT. V was shortened by 0 bases and J by 2 bases, with 22 bases between the two germline ends. This CDR3 comprises 20 residues. The CDR3 is CASSYSPWASVTPNTGELFF. The DNA for the CDR3 is TGTGCCAGCAGTTACTCTCCCTGGGCTAGCGTCACACCCAACACCGGGGAGCTGTTTTTT.

The sample holds many counts of this clonotype. The rearrangement joins TRBV3-1 to TRBJ2-7, with 7 bases fitting TRBD1. Germline lookup yields CDR1 LGHDT and CDR2 YNNKEL (reference sequence). This CDR3 is built from 15 residues. Germline trimming cut 0 bases from V and 3 bases from J; bases unmatched to any gene: 5. DNA of the CDR3: TGTGCCAGCAGCCAAGAATTCACAGGGGTCTACGAGCAGTACTTC. Its protein product is CASSQEFTGVYEQYF.

The J gene is TRBJ2-3, the V gene TRBV12-3 or TRBV12-4; the match to TRBD2 covers 7 bases. Losses at the gene ends were 1 base for V and 6 bases for J; bases not matched to a gene: 7. The CDR3 sequence is 15 residues long. This chain's CDR3 is CASSLGLAVGDTQYF. CDR3 in DNA: TGTGCCAGCAGTTTAGGACTAGCTGTAGGTGATACGCAGTATTTT.

This clonotype was seen more than once but under ten times. The V call is TRBV20-1, the J call TRBJ2-7; 7 bases map to TRBD2. This CDR3 is 15 amino acids long. V lost 0 bases to trimming and J lost 3 bases; unmatched junction nucleotides: 8. CDR1 is DFQATT and CDR2 is SNEGSKA in the germline V gene (reference sequence). As DNA, the CDR3 is TGCAGTGCTAGAGATGTCCTCGGCGGGAGCTACGAGCAGTACTTC. It translates to CSARDVLGGSYEQYF.

This clonotype showed up just a few times. This chain uses TRBV6-2 or TRBV6-3 with TRBJ1-4; TRBD1 is a possible D gene (5 bases). Germline loops: CDR1 MNHEY, CDR2 SVGEGT. The CDR3 totals 12 residues. V dropped 7 bases and J dropped 7 bases, with 10 bases sitting between them. The DNA for the CDR3 is TGTGCCAGCAACGCGAGGGGTGAAAAACTGTTTTTT. This encodes CASNARGEKLFF.

The V and J genes are TRBV7-3 and TRBJ2-1, with TRBD1 identical over 10 bases. The CDR3 is made up of 15 amino acids. The junction had 11 bases not matched to a gene; V was cut back by 6 bases and J by 9 bases. CDR1 SGHTA and CDR2 FQGTGA come from the germline V gene. CDR3 amino acids: CASSQAGTGVTEQFF. CDR3 DNA sequence: TGTGCCAGCAGTCAAGCCGGGACAGGGGTCACTGAGCAGTTCTTC. Together with reference TRBV7-3 and TRBJ2-1, the CDR3 gives the full variable domain: GAGVSQTPSNKVTEKGKYVELRCDPISGHTALYWYRQSLGQGPEFLIYFQGTGAADDSGLPNDRFFAVRPEGSVSTLKIQRTERGDSAVYLCASSQAGTGVTEQFFGPGTRLTVL.

This clonotype was seen more than once but under ten times. The chain carries TRBV5-1 and TRBJ2-7; D could derive from TRBD1 or TRBD2 (5 bases each). The germline V gene encodes CDR1 SGHRS and CDR2 YFSETQ. Deletions cut 4 bases from V and 4 bases from J, with 21 bases between. This CDR3 contains 16 residues. DNA for the CDR3: TGCGCCAGCAGCGACTCCCCAGGGAGAGGTGTGTACGAGCAGTACTTC. It encodes CASSDSPGRGVYEQYF.

This clonotype was found many times. The rearrangement uses TRBV5-6 and TRBJ2-7, with TRBD2 matching over 11 bases. The CDR3 sequence is 15 residues long. Unmatched junction bases numbered 5, after V lost 4 bases and J lost 2 bases. Looked up from germline, CDR1 is SGHDT and CDR2 is YYEEEE. CDR3 protein: CASSPLAGVTYEQYF. Here the CDR3 DNA reads TGTGCCAGCAGCCCACTAGCGGGAGTAACCTACGAGCAGTACTTC.

This clonotype turned up a few times. The chain combines TRBV5-1 with TRBJ2-1; tentatively, D is TRBD2 (6 bases). Germline assignment: CDR1 SGHRS and CDR2 YFSETQ. The CDR3 extends over 16 amino acids. Trimming removed 2 bases from V and 8 bases from J, with 20 bases in between. CDR3 DNA: TGCGCCAGCAGCTTTGTGCGGGGCCCCCTCGGGGATGAGCAGTTCTTC. It codes for CASSFVRGPLGDEQFF.

There are a few counts of this clonotype. The J gene is TRBJ2-7, the V gene TRBV28; unclear D gene. CDR1 is MDHEN and CDR2 is SYDVKM in the germline V gene. Deletions cut 1 base from V and 2 bases from J, with 15 bases between. This CDR3 spans 16 amino acids. The CDR3 DNA follows: TGTGCCAGCAGTTTATTTGGCGCTCCCGTAGCCTACGAGCAGTACTTC. Translated: CASSLFGAPVAYEQYF.

Of note for this clonotype: A much larger clone differs from this one at a single base, so this may be a read error. The chain joins TRBV4-3 to TRBJ2-7; 13 bases are shared with TRBD2. Germline V gene data show CDR1 as LGHNA and CDR2 as YSLEER. V lost 3 bases, J lost 6 bases, and 5 bases stayed unmatched. This CDR3 has 15 residues. DNA for the CDR3: TGCGCCAGCAGCCAGCTGGGACTAGCGGGATGCGAGCAGTACTTC. It codes for CASSQLGLAGCEQYF.

The gene calls are TRBV29-1 and TRBJ2-7; 8 nucleotides line up with TRBD1. The CDR3 length is 14 residues. V shed 5 bases, J shed 2 bases, and the junction held 8 bases outside the gene matches. Per the germline V gene, CDR1 is SQVTM and CDR2 is ANQGSEA. In DNA, the CDR3 is TGCAGCGTTCGGGACAGGCGATTACCCTACGAGCAGTACTTC. Its translation is CSVRDRRLPYEQYF.

The chain has TRBV20-1 and TRBJ2-7, with 11 bases lining up with TRBD1. The V and J ends lost 5 bases and 7 bases, in that order; junction bases with no gene match: 4. Germline CDR1 reads DFQATT; CDR2 reads SNEGSKA (reference sequence). The CDR3 runs 12 residues. The CDR3 loop is CSAGTGGLEQYF. CDR3 nucleotides: TGCAGTGCTGGGACAGGGGGTTTAGAGCAGTACTTC.

This chain uses TRBV6-4 with TRBJ2-1; D is unresolved. The CDR3 runs to 15 residues. Deletions cut 3 bases from V and 6 bases from J, with 15 bases between. Germline assignment: CDR1 MRHNA and CDR2 SNTAGT. CDR3 nucleotide sequence: TGTGCCAGCAGTGAAGGTCTTTCTCCCTCCAATGAGCAGTTCTTC. Amino acid sequence: CASSEGLSPSNEQFF.

This clonotype was seen repeatedly, ten times or more. The chain recombines TRBV4-3 with TRBJ2-5, with 8 positions matching TRBD2. Germline CDR1 and CDR2: LGHNA and YSLEER. Trimming took 5 bases from V and 5 from J; bases not matched to a gene: 7. This CDR3 is 14 amino acids long. CDR3 sequence reads: CASSGTSGRETQYF. CDR3 DNA sequence: TGCGCCAGCAGCGGAACTAGCGGCAGGGAGACCCAGTACTTC.

V usage is TRBV7-2 and J usage is TRBJ2-1, with 8 nucleotides matching TRBD2. CDR3 length equals 17 residues. CDR1 and CDR2 from the germline V gene are SGHTA and FQGNSA. Germline trimming cut 0 bases from V and 2 bases from J; bases unmatched to any gene: 6. This chain's CDR3 is CASSLARSGRTYNEQFF. CDR3 sequence (DNA): TGTGCCAGCAGCTTAGCGCGGAGCGGGAGAACCTACAATGAGCAGTTCTTC.

This clonotype was found a few times. The gene calls are TRBV6-2 or TRBV6-3 and TRBJ2-7; a possible D gene is TRBD2 (6 bases). The ends were cut back, 6 bases at V and 2 bases at J, with 14 bases in the middle. Germline V gives CDR1 MNHEY, CDR2 SVGEGT. The CDR3 sequence is 14 residues long. CDR3 sequence reads: CASRALAGPYEQYF. The CDR3 DNA sequence: TGTGCCAGCAGGGCCCTTGCGGGGCCCTACGAGCAGTACTTC.

This clonotype was seen only a few times. At one boundary the junction diverges from the germline segment, which might be a read error. V and J are TRBV29-1 and TRBJ2-5; D perhaps matches TRBD2 (5 bases). The germline gives CDR1 SQVTM, CDR2 ANQGSEA. CDR3 length: 14 residues. The CDR3 spells CSVEGLSSGETQYF. CDR3 DNA: TGCAGCGTGGAAGGACTCTCCTCGGGAGAGACCCAGTACTTC.

In this sample, this clonotype turned up a few times. The chain carries TRBV6-1 and TRBJ2-1, with 8 nucleotides matching TRBD2. The length of the CDR3 is 17 residues. V gave up 5 bases and J gave up 0 bases; unmatched junction bases: 9. Germline V gives CDR1 MNHNS, CDR2 SASEGT. CDR3 nucleotides: TGTGCCAGCAGTAAGGGGACGGGAGGGCTCTCCTACAATGAGCAGTTCTTC. Residues: CASSKGTGGLSYNEQFF.

Only a few counts were recorded for this clonotype. The V and J genes are TRBV28 and TRBJ2-2; D remains ambiguous. V was pared by 3 bases and J by 7 bases, with 15 bases between. CDR1 and CDR2 from the germline V gene are MDHEN and SYDVKM. The CDR3 contains 15 residues. This chain's CDR3 is CASSFPGSSLGELFF. CDR3 bases: TGTGCCAGCAGTTTCCCGGGCAGCTCCCTCGGGGAGCTGTTTTTT.

This clonotype was detected only a few times. The rearrangement uses TRBV6-1 and TRBJ2-7; TRBD1 matches 7 bases. Trimming cost V 5 bases and J 9 bases; bases outside gene matches: 16. Per the germline V gene, CDR1 is MNHNS and CDR2 is SASEGT. The CDR3 spans 15 residues. The DNA for the CDR3 is TGTGCCAGCAGTCAGACGACAGGGCAAGTTTCCGGGCAGTACTTC. It yields the protein CASSQTTGQVSGQYF.

This clonotype was observed a few times. CDR3 nucleotide sequence: TGTGCCAGCAGTTTAGGGGCAGCACAGCATTTT. Translating it yields CASSLGAAQHF. V usage is TRBV12-3 or TRBV12-4 and J usage is TRBJ1-5; unclear D gene. The CDR3 is made up of 11 amino acids. Trimming stripped 1 base from V and 13 bases from J, with 8 bases between.

This clonotype was picked up a small number of times. The chain joins TRBV30 to TRBJ1-1; D unresolved. Germline values: CDR1 GTSNPN, CDR2 SVGIG (reference sequence). Between the trimmed V and J ends, which lost 4 bases and 5 bases, there was a span of 8 bases. The CDR3 length is 11 residues. CDR3 protein: CAWNLETEAFF. The CDR3 DNA reads as TGTGCCTGGAATTTGGAAACTGAAGCTTTCTTT.